These 11 T cell receptor beta chains were sequenced from one sample in a study of T cells after yellow fever vaccination. TCRdb re-called the 5' RACE reads with MiXCR, one entry per CDR3 protein. Of more than 300,000 distinct CDR3 sequences in the sample, 6.5% to 8.5% are singletons; the top ten hold 15% to 20%. The sequences come from PBMCs, collected roughly 47 days after the first yellow fever vaccination. These receptors were obtained from a man younger than 30 who received the YFV17D yellow fever vaccine.

The rearrangement links TRBV6-1 to TRBJ1-4; no clear D gene. Germline lookup yields CDR1 MNHNS and CDR2 SASEGT. The CDR3 contains 10 residues. V was pared by 8 bases and J by 6 bases, with 4 bases between. The CDR3: CASWDEKLFF. DNA of the CDR3: TGTGCCAGCTGGGATGAAAAACTGTTTTTT.

CDR3 coding DNA: TGCGCCAGCAGCCAAGGGGGGAGGGAGCAAGAGACCCAGTACTTC. The encoded protein is CASSQGGREQETQYF. This sequence joins TRBV4-3 and TRBJ2-5; 7 positions match TRBD2. Losses at the gene ends were 1 base for V and 2 bases for J; bases not matched to a gene: 4. The CDR3 is made up of 15 amino acids. Germline lookup yields CDR1 LGHNA and CDR2 YSLEER.

This clonotype was seen a handful of times. The genes are TRBV7-2 and TRBJ2-5, with 9 bases lining up with TRBD1. Germline V gene sequence: CDR1 SGHTA, CDR2 FQGNSA. With 6 bases clipped from V and 5 bases from J, the junction kept 7 bases outside the gene matches. This CDR3 has 14 residues. The CDR3 DNA follows: TGTGCCAGCAGGTCTACAGGGGGCCGGGAGACCCAGTACTTC. Protein sequence: CASRSTGGRETQYF.

This rearrangement joins TRBV28 to TRBJ2-7; the match to TRBD2 covers 8 bases. After removal of 5 bases from V and 0 bases from J, the junction contained 9 bases not matched to a gene. Germline CDR1 MDHEN, CDR2 SYDVKM. The CDR3 contains 16 residues. CDR3 amino acids: CASSVPSGGSSYEQYV. The DNA for the CDR3 is TGTGCCAGCAGTGTGCCGTCGGGGGGGAGCTCCTACGAGCAGTACGTC.

Comments on this clonotype: One junction end disagrees with the germline gene, perhaps due to a read error. The rearrangement joins TRBV6-5 to TRBJ2-1; 10 bases match TRBD1. The CDR3 totals 15 residues. Germline assignment: CDR1 MNHEY and CDR2 SVGAGI. The CDR3: CASSYPGTGVNGQFF. The CDR3 DNA reads TGTGCCAGCAGTTATCCCGGGACAGGGGTGAATGGGCAGTTCTTC.

This clonotype was observed many times. The V gene is TRBV6-2 or TRBV6-3, the J gene TRBJ2-1, with unresolved D. V lost 2 bases and J 8 bases, leaving 10 bases between the germline ends. The CDR3 spans 13 residues. In germline, CDR1 is MNHEY, CDR2 SVGEGT. CDR3 protein: CASSYAQRYEQFF. Written as DNA, the CDR3 is TGTGCCAGCAGTTACGCGCAAAGGTATGAGCAGTTCTTC.

The chain uses TRBV14 and TRBJ2-5; possibly TRBD2 for D (5 bases). This CDR3 contains 13 residues. CDR1 and CDR2 (germline): SGHDN, FVKESK. The V end was cut by 3 bases, the J end by 5 bases, with 10 bases between. The CDR3 DNA reads TGTGCCAGCAGCCATATCCGCGGGGAGACCCAGTACTTC. Its protein is CASSHIRGETQYF.

The CDR3 loop reads CASSVFPDINTEAFF. In nucleotides, the CDR3 is TGTGCCAGCAGTGTCTTTCCAGACATTAACACTGAAGCTTTCTTT. This chain uses TRBV12-3 or TRBV12-4 with TRBJ1-1; D uncertain. V was pared by 5 bases and J by 2 bases, with 15 bases between. CDR3 size: 15 residues.

This clonotype was seen a few times. The gene calls are TRBV12-3 or TRBV12-4 and TRBJ1-2; 7 nucleotides line up with TRBD1. The CDR3 has 16 amino acids. V trimming: 0 bases; J trimming: 2 bases; junction bases outside the gene matches: 6. The CDR3 sequence is CASSLANTGVNYGYTF. The DNA of the CDR3 is TGTGCCAGCAGTTTAGCGAATACAGGGGTGAACTATGGCTACACCTTC.

This clonotype was counted many times. The chain is built from TRBV7-2 and TRBJ2-3; possible D gene TRBD2, 6 bases. CDR3 size: 13 residues. Germline V gene data show CDR1 as SGHTA and CDR2 as FQGNSA. V was trimmed by 3 bases and J by 6 bases, leaving 10 bases between them. CDR3 loop: CASSFETSDTQYF. DNA of the CDR3: TGTGCCAGCAGCTTTGAAACTAGCGATACGCAGTATTTT.

This clonotype was detected ten times or more. The chain has TRBV7-2 and TRBJ2-7; 8 bases fit TRBD2. The germline V gene encodes CDR1 SGHTA and CDR2 FQGNSA. V gave up 1 base and J gave up 3 bases; unmatched junction bases: 5. The CDR3 length is 15 residues. Written as DNA, the CDR3 is TGTGCCAGCAGCTTAGGCCTCGGGGGGGGCTACGAGCAGTACTTC. As protein: CASSLGLGGGYEQYF.